Shown below are 25 T cell receptor beta chains from a single sample sequenced in a study of blood T cell repertoires in COVID-19 (TCRdb year 2020). The protocol used for the library was the immunoSEQ multiplex PCR assay. TCRdb's version of the immuneACCESS table is confined to in-frame rearrangements and falls short of the full clone set. An unresolved V gene accounts for under half of the shortfall where checked; the remainder is of unknown origin. The table for this sample lists a few hundred thousand clones; around 88% of them were counted only once. The ten biggest clones cover approximately 13% of the sample. The sample comprised peripheral blood. All receptors come from a man aged 80 or over with acute or convalescent COVID-19.

The chain combines TRBV28 with TRBJ1-1; 7 positions match TRBD1. Germline values: CDR1 MDHEN, CDR2 SYDVKM. J lost 0 bases, V lost 10 bases, and 8 bases had no gene match. The CDR3 is 14 amino acids. This CDR3 is CAITGVLMNTEAFF. The CDR3 DNA is TGTGCCATTACAGGGGTACTCATGAACACTGAAGCTTTCTTT.

J is TRBJ2-7 and V is TRBV18, with 11 bases fitting TRBD2. The V gene's germline CDR1 is KGHSH and CDR2 LQKENI. V dropped 6 bases and J dropped 0; count of bases not matched to a gene: 10. This CDR3 is 17 amino acids long. CDR3 loop: CASSLMTSGDPSYEQYF. CDR3 nucleotide sequence: TGTGCCAGCTCCCTCATGACTAGCGGGGACCCCTCCTACGAGCAGTACTTC.

This clone was detected once. This chain connects TRBV6-5 to TRBJ1-1, with TRBD1 matching 7 bases. Looked up from germline, CDR1 is MNHEY and CDR2 is SVGAGI. V shed 6 bases and J 5 bases; nucleotides not matched to a gene: 9. There are 14 residues in the CDR3. In DNA form, the CDR3 reads TGTGCCAGCAGCACCAATAGGGGGCGGACTGAAGCTTTCTTT. This gives the protein CASSTNRGRTEAFF.

J is TRBJ1-1 and V is TRBV7-2; D gene ambiguous. The CDR3 runs to 14 residues. CDR1 SGHTA and CDR2 FQGNSA come from the germline V gene. V lost 3 bases and J 0 bases, leaving 8 bases between the germline ends. The CDR3 here is CASSFSGMNTEAFF. In DNA, the CDR3 is TGTGCCAGCAGCTTTTCAGGAATGAACACTGAAGCTTTCTTT.

This clone was seen only a few times. The chain joins TRBV25-1 to TRBJ1-2; no clear D gene. Trimming took off 4 bases at V and 4 bases at J, with 7 bases between the two ends. From germline, CDR1 is MGHDK and CDR2 SYGVNS. This CDR3 contains 12 residues. The CDR3 sequence: CASSALAYGYTF. In nucleotides, the CDR3 is TGTGCCAGCAGTGCGCTGGCCTATGGCTACACCTTC.

This clone was counted only a few times. The chain is built from TRBV24-1 and TRBJ2-2; a possible D gene is TRBD2 (6 bases). CDR3 length: 15 amino acids. The germline gives CDR1 KGHDR, CDR2 SFDVKD. Between the trimmed V and J ends, which lost 7 bases and 1 base, there was a span of 12 bases. The CDR3 is CATSPDGRNTGELFF. The CDR3 DNA follows: TGTGCCACCAGCCCGGACGGGAGGAACACCGGGGAGCTGTTTTTT.

J is TRBJ1-2 and V is TRBV12-3 or TRBV12-4, with 8 bases that match TRBD1. V shed 6 bases and J 5 bases; nucleotides not matched to a gene: 5. This CDR3 has 13 residues. The CDR3 DNA reads TGTGCCAGCAGCCTGACAGGGGAGTATGGCTACACCTTC. This translates into CASSLTGEYGYTF.

V is TRBV19 and J is TRBJ1-6, with 10 bases identical to TRBD1. The CDR3 is 15 residues long. V was pared by 3 bases and J by 7 bases, with 3 bases of the junction left unmatched. Per germline, CDR1 LNHDA and CDR2 SQIVND (reference sequence). In DNA, the CDR3 is TGTGCCAGTAGTATCGGGACAGGGGCGAATTCACCCCTCCACTTT. It yields the protein CASSIGTGANSPLHF.

CDR3 loop: CASRQGEIYGYTF. DNA for the CDR3: TGTGCCAGCAGACAGGGGGAGATCTATGGCTACACCTTC. This chain joins TRBV6-5 and TRBJ1-2, with 8 bases aligning to TRBD1. The germline V gene has CDR1 MNHEY and CDR2 SVGAGI. V was pared by 6 bases and J by 4 bases, with 4 bases of the junction left unmatched. This CDR3 is 13 amino acids long.

The CDR3 reads CASSPRDRGTEAFF. The CDR3, as DNA: TGTGCCAGCAGCCCTCGGGACAGGGGAACTGAAGCTTTCTTT. The chain uses TRBV4-2 and TRBJ1-1, with 10 bases that match TRBD1. CDR1 is LGHNA and CDR2 is YNFKEQ in the germline V gene. The CDR3 has 14 amino acids. V trimming: 4 bases; J trimming: 5 bases; junction bases outside the gene matches: 4.

The chain is built from TRBV21-1 and TRBJ1-5; TRBD1 is the table's D call and was not checked against the DNA. TRBV21-1 is tagged as a pseudogene. The CDR3 totals 17 residues. CDR3 in amino acids: CASSNPGRQGRNQPQHF. CDR3 in DNA: TGTGCCAGCAGCAATCCGGGGCGACAGGGGCGGAATCAGCCCCAGCATTTT.

The rearrangement joins TRBV15 to TRBJ2-2; 8 nucleotides match TRBD2. The length of the CDR3 is 14 residues. Germline CDR1 LNHNV, CDR2 YYDKDF (reference sequence). V dropped 3 bases and J dropped 6; count of bases not matched to a gene: 3. CDR3 coding DNA: TGTGCCACCAGCAGGAGACTAGCGCCCGGGGAGCTGTTTTTT. This gives the protein CATSRRLAPGELFF.

The chain links TRBV7-2 to TRBJ2-5; 9 bases map to TRBD2. The trim removed 1 base at V and 3 bases at J, leaving 6 bases unmatched. The CDR3 is 16 amino acids. Germline V CDR1 and CDR2: SGHTA, FQGNSA. The CDR3 nucleotides read TGTGCCAGCAGCTTAGACCCTAGCGGGGTAAAAGAGACCCAGTACTTC. The encoded protein is CASSLDPSGVKETQYF.

The rearrangement joins TRBV19 to TRBJ1-2, with 12 bases matching TRBD1. The junction had 3 bases not matched to a gene; V was cut back by 2 bases and J by 8 bases. The CDR3 has 14 amino acids. Germline CDR1 and CDR2: LNHDA and SQIVND (reference sequence). CDR3 in DNA: TGTGCCAGTAGTATACCGGGGACAGGGGGCGGCTACACCTTC. Amino acids: CASSIPGTGGGYTF.

V is TRBV24-1 and J is TRBJ2-1; 11 positions agree with TRBD2. Germline loops: CDR1 KGHDR, CDR2 SFDVKD. V shed 4 bases and J 9 bases; nucleotides not matched to a gene: 7. The CDR3 is 15 residues long. The CDR3 loop is CATSDRTSGRFEQFF. The CDR3 bases are TGTGCCACCAGTGACCGGACTAGCGGGCGGTTTGAGCAGTTCTTC.

The CDR3 sequence: CASSQTNYGYTF. The CDR3 nucleotides are TGTGCCAGCAGCCAGACTAACTATGGCTACACCTTC. This rearrangement joins TRBV28 to TRBJ1-2, with D uncertain. Trimming cost V 6 bases and J 0 bases, with 5 bases left between them. The CDR3 runs to 12 residues. The germline gives CDR1 MDHEN, CDR2 SYDVKM.

The V call is TRBV6-5, the J call TRBJ2-7; D possibly corresponds to TRBD1 (6 bases). Per germline, CDR1 MNHEY and CDR2 SVGAGI. The germline V and J ends were trimmed by 5 bases and 2 bases, with 10 bases remaining between them. The CDR3 extends over 13 amino acids. The CDR3 DNA sequence: TGTGCCAGCAGTCAGGGGATTGCCTACGAGCAGTACTTC. Amino acids: CASSQGIAYEQYF.

The chain joins TRBV5-1 to TRBJ1-2, with 8 bases that match TRBD1. The ends lost 4 bases at V and 0 bases at J; junction bases unmatched: 2. Germline loops: CDR1 SGHRS, CDR2 YFSETQ. The CDR3 spans 14 residues. This CDR3 is CASSTDRANYGYTF. CDR3 in DNA: TGCGCCAGCAGCACGGACAGGGCTAACTATGGCTACACCTTC.

The chain combines TRBV6-5 with TRBJ2-2, with D perhaps TRBD2 (5 bases). Germline values: CDR1 MNHEY, CDR2 SVGAGI. V was cut by 9 bases and J by 3 bases, with 14 bases left in between. The CDR3 consists of 14 residues. CDR3 coding DNA: TGTGCCAGTGACCTCGGGAAGGACACCGGGGAGCTGTTTTTT. This sequence encodes CASDLGKDTGELFF.

The CDR3, as DNA: TGTGCCAGCAGACACCACCGGGGTACCGAAACCCAGTACTTC. Translating it yields CASRHHRGTETQYF. The rearrangement links TRBV3-1 (or the pseudogene TRBV3-2) to TRBJ2-5; D perhaps matches TRBD2 (5 bases). Trimming stripped 6 bases from V and 8 bases from J, with 19 bases between. This CDR3 has 14 residues. Germline assignment: CDR1 LGHDT and CDR2 YNNKEL (reference sequence).

V gene TRBV6-4 combines with J gene TRBJ1-4; tentative D call: TRBD1 (6 bases). The CDR3 consists of 15 residues. The germline gives CDR1 MRHNA, CDR2 SNTAGT. Trimming shortened V by 6 bases and J by 0 bases, and 11 bases separated the two germline ends. As DNA, the CDR3 is TGTGCCAGCAGGCGCAGGGGCTCAACTAATGAAAAACTGTTTTTT. This gives the protein CASRRRGSTNEKLFF.

This chain connects TRBV7-9 to TRBJ2-3, with D possibly TRBD1 on 6 matching bases. This CDR3 spans 15 amino acids. V was trimmed by 1 base and J by 0 bases, leaving 8 bases between them. Germline V gene data show CDR1 as SEHNR and CDR2 as FQNEAQ (reference sequence). The CDR3 spells CASSLGTVSTDTQYF. In nucleotides, the CDR3 is TGTGCCAGCAGCTTAGGGACAGTGAGCACAGATACGCAGTATTTT.

This chain joins TRBV24-1 and TRBJ1-2; no clear D. The V end lost 4 bases, the J end lost 6 bases, and 17 bases lay between the germline ends. Germline-derived CDR1 and CDR2 are KGHDR and SFDVKD. CDR3 length: 15 amino acids. In nucleotides, the CDR3 is TGTGCCACCAGTGAGTCGAGTACCCCGTTCGATGGCTACACCTTC. Its translation: CATSESSTPFDGYTF.

For this clone: Additional DNA sequences in this sample encode the identical CDR3. The gene calls are TRBV6-1 and TRBJ1-5; weak D call: TRBD1 (6 bases). The CDR3 loop spans 15 amino acids. V was shortened by 0 bases and J by 0 bases, with 6 bases between the two germline ends. Germline V gives CDR1 MNHNS, CDR2 SASEGT. CDR3 DNA sequence: TGTGCCAGCAGTGAAGCAGGGGGTAGCAATCAGCCCCAGCATTTT. Protein product: CASSEAGGSNQPQHF.

V gene TRBV27 combines with J gene TRBJ2-1; possibly TRBD2 for D (7 bases). Deletions cut 2 bases from V and 15 bases from J, with 14 bases between. This CDR3 has 12 amino acids. Germline V gives CDR1 MNHEY, CDR2 SMNVEV (reference sequence). The CDR3 region is CASSLMGGRRFF. The DNA of the CDR3 is TGTGCCAGCAGTTTAATGGGGGGGCGGAGGTTCTTC.